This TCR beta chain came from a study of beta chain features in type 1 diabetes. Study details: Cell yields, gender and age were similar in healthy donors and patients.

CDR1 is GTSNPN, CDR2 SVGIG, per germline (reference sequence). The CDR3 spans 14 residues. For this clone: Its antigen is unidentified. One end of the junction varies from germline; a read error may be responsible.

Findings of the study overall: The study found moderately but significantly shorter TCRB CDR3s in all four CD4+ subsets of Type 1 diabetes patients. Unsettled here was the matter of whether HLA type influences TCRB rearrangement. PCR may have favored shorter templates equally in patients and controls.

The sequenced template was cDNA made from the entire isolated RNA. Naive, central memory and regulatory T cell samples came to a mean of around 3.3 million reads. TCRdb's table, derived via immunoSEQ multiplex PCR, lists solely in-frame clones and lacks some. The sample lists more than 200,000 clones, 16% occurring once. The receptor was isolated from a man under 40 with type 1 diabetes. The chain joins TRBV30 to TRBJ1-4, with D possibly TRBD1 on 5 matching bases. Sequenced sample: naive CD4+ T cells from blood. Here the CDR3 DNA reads TGTGCCTGGAGTGTATGGGGCAGGAACGAAAAGCTGTTTTTT. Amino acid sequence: CAWSVWGRNEKLFF.